The source of this TCR beta chain is a study of T cell changes during pregnancy in multiple sclerosis. V was clipped by 2 bases and J by 1 base, with 14 bases between them. The V gene's germline CDR1 is MNHEY and CDR2 SVGAGI. The CDR3 is 16 amino acids. Assay: immunoSEQ multiplex PCR; the TCRdb copy retains only in-frame clones and omits some. The data contain roughly 64,000 clones, roughly 90% of them singletons. Here the sequenced sample was peripheral blood, taken in the second trimester of pregnancy. J is TRBJ1-2 and V is TRBV6-5, with D possibly matching TRBD1 (5 bases). The clonotype comes from a female donor with multiple sclerosis, enrolled in a pregnancy study. The CDR3 here is CASSYRGLPLNYGYTF. CDR3 nucleotide sequence: TGTGCCAGCAGTTACAGGGGACTTCCCCTTAACTATGGCTACACCTTC.